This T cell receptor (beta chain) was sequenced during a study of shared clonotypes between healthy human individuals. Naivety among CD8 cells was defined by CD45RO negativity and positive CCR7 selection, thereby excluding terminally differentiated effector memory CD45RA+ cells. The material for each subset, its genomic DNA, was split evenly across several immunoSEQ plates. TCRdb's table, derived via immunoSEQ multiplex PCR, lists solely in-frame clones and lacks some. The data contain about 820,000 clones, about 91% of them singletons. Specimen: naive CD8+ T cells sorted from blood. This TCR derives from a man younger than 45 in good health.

The CDR3 loop is CASSLDREGEQFF. CDR3 DNA: TGTGCCAGCAGCTTAGACCGGGAGGGTGAGCAGTTCTTC. The chain joins TRBV13 to TRBJ2-1; 8 bases are shared with TRBD2. Trimming removed 1 base from V and 9 bases from J; junction bases left unmatched: 2. This CDR3 has 13 amino acids. CDR1 is PRHDT, CDR2 FYEKMQ, per germline (reference sequence).